The 17 T cell receptor beta chains listed next were all sequenced from one sample in a study of blood T cells in healthy people across ages. Combining a sample-barcoded 5' primer with a J-beta primer mix, a second PCR ran for about 7 to 11 cycles. MiXCR, applied by TCRdb to the 5' RACE reads, yields one record per CDR3 protein. The data contain about a million distinct CDR3 sequences, 35% to 40% of them singletons. Material: blood. Source of these receptors: a man between 18 and 29 years old in good health.

The sample holds many counts of this clonotype. The J gene is TRBJ2-7, the V gene TRBV7-2; 7 positions match TRBD1. The germline CDR1 and CDR2 sequences are SGHTA and FQGNSA. V lost 2 bases to trimming and J lost 1 base; unmatched junction nucleotides: 2. This CDR3 is 14 amino acids long. As DNA, the CDR3 is TGTGCCAGCAGCTTACAGGGGGAGTCCTACGAGCAGTACTTC. Encoded protein: CASSLQGESYEQYF.

This clonotype was observed a handful of times. The rearrangement uses TRBV27 and TRBJ1-2, with 10 nucleotides matching TRBD1. CDR1 MNHEY and CDR2 SMNVEV come from the germline V gene (reference sequence). This CDR3 is built from 16 residues. The junction had 10 bases not matched to a gene; V was cut back by 2 bases and J by 7 bases. CDR3 sequence (DNA): TGTGCCAGCAGTTTACGGGTACCGGGACAGGGGTCTGGCTACACCTTC. Its translation: CASSLRVPGQGSGYTF.

On this clonotype: At one end, the junction sequence differs from germline, possibly due to a read error. V is TRBV7-2 and J is TRBJ1-4, with TRBD1 matching 7 bases. Germline lookup yields CDR1 SGHTA and CDR2 FQGNSA. The CDR3 covers 16 residues. In DNA, the CDR3 is TGTGCCACCCGCTGGGACAGCTCTGCAACTAATGGAAAACTGTTTTTT. Translating gives CATRWDSSATNGKLFF.

Only a few counts were recorded for this clonotype. The gene calls are TRBV9 and TRBJ2-1; 10 bases map to TRBD1. This CDR3 is 14 amino acids long. The germline gives CDR1 SGDLS, CDR2 YYNGEE. The J segment lost 9 bases and the V segment lost 2 bases, leaving 5 bases of the junction unmatched. This CDR3 reads CASSVRQGASEQFF. The CDR3 region has the DNA TGTGCCAGCAGCGTCAGACAGGGGGCCAGTGAGCAGTTCTTC.

V usage is TRBV3-1 and J usage is TRBJ2-1; 8 bases map to TRBD2. V lost 1 base and J lost 12; bases outside the gene matches: 11. There are 15 residues in the CDR3. Germline values: CDR1 LGHDT, CDR2 YNNKEL (reference sequence). CDR3: CASSQGLAPEVGQFF. The DNA of the CDR3 is TGTGCCAGCAGCCAAGGACTAGCGCCCGAGGTGGGGCAGTTCTTC.

This clonotype was seen ten or more times. The V call is TRBV9, the J call TRBJ2-3; 7 bases fit TRBD2. Germline loops: CDR1 SGDLS, CDR2 YYNGEE. V was clipped by 5 bases and J by 0 bases; unmatched bases: 6. CDR3 size: 15 residues. Here the CDR3 DNA reads TGTGCCAGCAGTGTCGGCGGGGGAAGCACAGATACGCAGTATTTT. Protein: CASSVGGGSTDTQYF.

This clonotype was counted a few times. The chain combines TRBV2 with TRBJ2-5; D remains ambiguous. Germline V gene sequence: CDR1 SNHLY, CDR2 FYNNEI. The V end lost 11 bases, the J end lost 11 bases, and 18 bases lay between the germline ends. The CDR3 covers 11 residues. The CDR3 protein is CAATRSNEQYF. The CDR3 bases are TGTGCCGCCACCAGGAGCAATGAGCAGTACTTC.

The chain links TRBV6-2 or TRBV6-3 to TRBJ2-3; D is undetermined. CDR1 and CDR2 (germline): MNHEY, SVGEGT. The CDR3 length is 16 residues. V was cut by 6 bases and J by 2 bases, with 18 bases left in between. This chain's CDR3 is CASSLDRLADTDTQYF. CDR3 bases: TGTGCCAGCAGCCTCGACCGCCTGGCGGACACAGATACGCAGTATTTT.

Only a few counts were recorded for this clonotype. The gene calls are TRBV12-3 or TRBV12-4 and TRBJ2-1; D possibly corresponds to TRBD2 (7 bases). This CDR3 contains 15 residues. Trimming removed 7 bases at V and 8 bases at J, with 21 bases between. In DNA, the CDR3 is TGTGCCAGCACCGGGGGGCCAACTAGCGACGATGAGCAGTTCTTC. Protein product: CASTGGPTSDDEQFF.

The CDR3 protein is CATLPGQGRMNTEAFF. The DNA for the CDR3 is TGTGCCACCCTTCCGGGACAGGGGCGTATGAACACTGAAGCTTTCTTT. This chain links TRBV10-3 with TRBJ1-1; 10 bases agree with TRBD1. Germline V lookup: CDR1 ENHRY, CDR2 SYGVKD. Losses at the gene ends were 10 bases for V and 0 bases for J; bases not matched to a gene: 11. The CDR3 extends over 16 amino acids.

This chain joins TRBV28 and TRBJ2-3; D perhaps matches TRBD2 (5 bases). The CDR3 covers 14 residues. The germline V and J ends were trimmed by 3 bases and 4 bases, with 11 bases remaining between them. Germline lookup yields CDR1 MDHEN and CDR2 SYDVKM. The CDR3 sequence: CASSFGERSDTQYF. The DNA of the CDR3 is TGTGCCAGCAGTTTTGGGGAGCGTTCAGATACGCAGTATTTT. The full variable domain, completed using reference TRBV28 and TRBJ2-3, is DVKVTQSSRYLVKRTGEKVFLECVQDMDHENMFWYRQDPGLGLRLIYFSYDVKMKEKGDIPEGYSVSREKKERFSLILESASTNQTSMYLCASSFGERSDTQYFGPGTRLTVL.

This clonotype occurred many times. This rearrangement joins TRBV27 to TRBJ2-6; a weak D match, TRBD1 (5 bases). From germline, CDR1 is MNHEY and CDR2 SMNVEV (reference sequence). This CDR3 region has 16 residues. Trimming took 7 bases from V and 1 from J, leaving 14 bases between them. In DNA, the CDR3 is TGTGCCAGCACCTCTATCCAGGGTTCTGGGGCCAACGTCCTGACTTTC. Amino acids: CASTSIQGSGANVLTF.

This clonotype has more than one count but fewer than ten. This chain's CDR3 is CASSKGTANEKLFF. CDR3 bases: TGTGCCAGCAGCAAGGGGACAGCTAATGAAAAACTGTTTTTT. V is TRBV13 and J is TRBJ1-4; 7 bases are a match to TRBD1. Germline values: CDR1 PRHDT, CDR2 FYEKMQ (reference sequence). J lost 3 bases, V lost 5 bases, and 3 bases had no gene match. CDR3 length: 14 amino acids.

The CDR3 region is CASSGEGAGTEAFF. The CDR3 DNA reads TGTGCCAGCAGCGGGGAGGGGGCGGGTACTGAAGCTTTCTTT. The chain employs TRBV7-9 and TRBJ1-1; 7 positions agree with TRBD1. The ends lost 5 bases at V and 5 bases at J; junction bases unmatched: 8. CDR3 length equals 14 residues. Per germline, CDR1 SEHNR and CDR2 FQNEAQ (reference sequence).

About this clonotype itself: A read error may account for a junction end that differs from germline. V is TRBV3-1 and J is TRBJ1-1; a weak D match, TRBD1 (5 bases). The CDR3 loop spans 12 amino acids. Germline V gene sequence: CDR1 LGHDT, CDR2 YNNKEL (reference sequence). The CDR3 coding sequence is TGTGCCAGCAGCCATGGGGGGACTGGAGCTTTCTTT. Translation: CASSHGGTGAFF. Supplemented by reference TRBV3-1 and TRBJ1-1, the full variable domain reads DTAVSQTPKYLVTQMGNDKSIKCEQNLGHDTMYWYKQDSKKFLKIMFSYNNKELIINETVPNRFSPKSPDKAHLNLHINSLELGDSAVYFCASSHGGTGAFFGQGTRLTVV.

DNA of the CDR3: TGTGCCAGCAGTGACGCGGGAGGGCCGGGCATTCAGTACTTC. This gives the protein CASSDAGGPGIQYF. This chain joins TRBV25-1 and TRBJ2-4, with TRBD2 matching over 9 bases. The V gene's germline CDR1 is MGHDK and CDR2 SYGVNS. The CDR3 consists of 14 residues. V gave up 3 bases and J gave up 9 bases; unmatched junction bases: 6.

J is TRBJ1-3 and V is TRBV7-2; D uncertain. The V gene's germline CDR1 is SGHTA and CDR2 FQGNSA. V was cut by 1 base and J by 10 bases, with 11 bases left in between. The CDR3 is 13 amino acids. The CDR3 is CASSLEWASTIYF. DNA of the CDR3: TGTGCCAGCAGCTTAGAGTGGGCCAGTACCATATATTTT. Filled out from reference TRBV7-2 and TRBJ1-3, the complete variable domain reads GAGVSQSPSNKVTEKGKDVELRCDPISGHTALYWYRQSLGQGLEFLIYFQGNSAPDKSGLPSDRFSAERTGGSVSTLTIQRTQQEDSAVYLCASSLEWASTIYFGEGSWLTVV.